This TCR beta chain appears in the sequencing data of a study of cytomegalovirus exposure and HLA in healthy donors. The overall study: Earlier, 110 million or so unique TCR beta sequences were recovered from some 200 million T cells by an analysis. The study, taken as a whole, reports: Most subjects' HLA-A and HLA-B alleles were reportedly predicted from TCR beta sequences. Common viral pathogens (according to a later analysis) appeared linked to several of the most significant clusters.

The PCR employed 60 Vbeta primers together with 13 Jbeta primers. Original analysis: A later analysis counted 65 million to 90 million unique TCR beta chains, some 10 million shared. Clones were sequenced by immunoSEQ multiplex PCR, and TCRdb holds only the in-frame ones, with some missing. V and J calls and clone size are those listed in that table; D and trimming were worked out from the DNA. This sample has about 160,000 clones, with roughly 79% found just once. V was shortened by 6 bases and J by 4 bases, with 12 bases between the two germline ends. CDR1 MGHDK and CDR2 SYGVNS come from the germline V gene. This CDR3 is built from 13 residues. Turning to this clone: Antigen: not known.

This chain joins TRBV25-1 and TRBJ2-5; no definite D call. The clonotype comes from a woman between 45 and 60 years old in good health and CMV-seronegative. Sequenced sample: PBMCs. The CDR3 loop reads CASRDWSSETQYF. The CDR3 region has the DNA TGTGCCAGCAGGGATTGGAGTTCAGAGACCCAGTACTTC.